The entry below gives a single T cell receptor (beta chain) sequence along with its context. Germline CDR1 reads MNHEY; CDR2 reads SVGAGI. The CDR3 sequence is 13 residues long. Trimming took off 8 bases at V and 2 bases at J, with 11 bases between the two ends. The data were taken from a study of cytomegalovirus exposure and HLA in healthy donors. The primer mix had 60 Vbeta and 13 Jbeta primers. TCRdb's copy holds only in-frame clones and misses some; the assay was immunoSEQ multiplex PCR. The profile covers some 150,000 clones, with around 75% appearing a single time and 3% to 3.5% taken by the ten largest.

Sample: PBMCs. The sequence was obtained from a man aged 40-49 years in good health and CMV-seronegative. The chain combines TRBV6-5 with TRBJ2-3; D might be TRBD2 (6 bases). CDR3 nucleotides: TGTGCCAGCCGGCGGGGCCACACAGATACGCAGTATTTT. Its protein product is CASRRGHTDTQYF.